These T cell receptor beta chains were read from a single sample in a study of T cells in tumors after PD-1 blockade. Using immunoSEQ multiplex PCR, the repertoire was profiled, and TCRdb retains in-frame clones only, with some absent. The sample shows around 34,000 clones, 70% to 75% of them seen only once. Sequencing was performed on PBMCs, taken after anti-PD-1 treatment. These receptors were taken from a human donor with basal cell carcinoma. Each CDR3 is given with its conserved first and last residue. Each record gives: J gene, clone size, D gene, V gene, CDR3 DNA, CDR3 protein. D genes are given only for firm matches. The size entry is marked missing in some rows and otherwise reads once, few, many or a size class.

TRBJ2-7 | - | - | TRBV5-4 | TGTGCCAGCAGCCAAGGGGGAGGGTTCTACGAGCAGTACTTC | CASSQGGGFYEQYF
TRBJ2-1 | - | TRBD2 | TRBV2 | TGTGCCAGCAGCCCACTAGCGGGAGTATTCACTGAGCAGTTCTTC | CASSPLAGVFTEQFF
TRBJ1-6 | medium-sized | - | TRBV14 | TGTGCCAGCAGCCCAGCCCTGGGCAGCTCCTATAATTCACCCCTCCACTTT | CASSPALGSSYNSPLHF
TRBJ2-3 | - | - | TRBV7-9 | TGTGCCAGCAGCTTAGTTTCAGATACGCAGTATTTT | CASSLVSDTQYF
TRBJ2-7 | - | - | TRBV7-2 | TGTGCCAGCAGCCCAGTGGGTAGCTACGACGAGCAGTACTTC | CASSPVGSYDEQYF
TRBJ1-4 | - | TRBD1 | TRBV28 | TGTGCCAGCAGTTTAGGGGGGGGGACAGGGAATGAAAAACTGTTTTTT | CASSLGGGTGNEKLFF
TRBJ1-4 | - | - | TRBV2 | TGTGCCAGCAGAGGGACAACAACTAATGAAAAACTGTTTTTT | CASRGTTTNEKLFF
TRBJ2-7 | - | - | TRBV9 | TGTGCCAGCAGTCCGGGACCAACGGTCCACGAGCAGTACTTC | CASSPGPTVHEQYF
TRBJ1-2 | - | - | TRBV14 | TGTGCCAGCAGCCAAGATCCGACCTACTATGGCTACACCTTC | CASSQDPTYYGYTF
TRBJ2-1 | - | TRBD2 | TRBV5-8 | TGTGCCAGCAGCCCGACGGGACTAGCGGGAGTAGTATATGAGCAGTTCTTC | CASSPTGLAGVVYEQFF
TRBJ2-3 | - | - | TRBV4-1 | TGCGCCAGCAGCCAAGTAACCGGGCCGTCCAGGGCAGATACGCAGTATTTT | CASSQVTGPSRADTQYF
TRBJ2-1 | - | TRBD2 | TRBV27 | TGTGCCATCTCTAGCGGGGCCCCCTGGAATGAGCAGTTCTTC | CAISSGAPWNEQFF
TRBJ2-1 | - | TRBD2 | TRBV27 | TGTGCCAGCAGTCCCCGACTAGCGGGAGGTCTCCGGCGTGAGCAGTTCTTC | CASSPRLAGGLRREQFF